The 15 T cell receptor beta chains in this list originate from one sample, sequenced in a study of CD8 T cells in Susac syndrome. Random hexamers served to reverse transcribe roughly 0.5 to 1 ug RNA. TCRdb re-called the immunoSEQ multiplex PCR reads through MiXCR, storing one row per CDR3 protein. The sample gives about 300,000 distinct CDR3 sequences, 70% to 90% of which show up once; approximately 0.2% is in the top ten. What was sequenced was CD8+ T cells from PBMCs. These receptors were obtained from a human donor with multiple sclerosis.

The chain joins TRBV7-2 to TRBJ2-1; 7 nucleotides align to TRBD2. Germline V CDR1 and CDR2: SGHTA, FQGNSA. The V segment lost 5 bases and the J segment 3 bases; nucleotides outside the gene matches: 7. This CDR3 is 15 amino acids long. The CDR3, as DNA: TGTGCCAGCAGCCTAATAGCGGGTCGCTACAATGAGCAGTTCTTC. It codes for CASSLIAGRYNEQFF.

V is TRBV4-2 and J is TRBJ1-1, with 7 bases matching TRBD1. Germline V gene sequence: CDR1 LGHNA, CDR2 YNFKEQ. The J segment lost 5 bases and the V segment lost 5 bases, leaving 2 bases of the junction unmatched. The length of the CDR3 is 12 residues. The CDR3 bases are TGTGCCAGCAGCGGGACAGTTACTGAAGCTTTCTTT. Its protein product is CASSGTVTEAFF.

The CDR3: CASSITETGELFF. CDR3 DNA sequence: TGTGCCAGTAGTATTACAGAAACCGGGGAGCTGTTTTTT. The chain combines TRBV19 with TRBJ2-2; D ambiguous. This CDR3 is 13 amino acids long. Germline-derived CDR1 and CDR2 are LNHDA and SQIVND (reference sequence). The V end was cut by 3 bases, the J end by 5 bases, with 7 bases between.

J is TRBJ2-1 and V is TRBV6-2 or TRBV6-3, with D unresolved. CDR3 length: 16 amino acids. V was cut by 2 bases and J by 8 bases, with 19 bases left in between. CDR1 and CDR2 from the germline V gene are MNHEY and SVGEGT. The CDR3 sequence is CASSYRRQMLGDEQFF. CDR3 nucleotides: TGTGCCAGCAGTTACCGCCGGCAAATGCTGGGCGATGAGCAGTTCTTC.

This clonotype was detected only a few times. The gene calls are TRBV28 and TRBJ1-5; no clear D. Trimming removed 2 bases at V and 2 bases at J, with 10 bases between. CDR3 length equals 15 residues. The germline gives CDR1 MDHEN, CDR2 SYDVKM. CDR3 sequence (DNA): TGTGCCAGCAGTTTAGGCTATGGGGGCAATCAGCCCCAGCATTTT. Its translation is CASSLGYGGNQPQHF.

V is TRBV5-1 and J is TRBJ2-7; 13 bases are a match to TRBD2. Germline trimming cut 0 bases from V and 6 bases from J; bases unmatched to any gene: 3. CDR3 size: 15 residues. Per germline, CDR1 SGHRS and CDR2 YFSETQ. Written as DNA, the CDR3 is TGCGCCAGCAGCTTGGTTGGACTAGCGGGAGCCGAGCAGTACTTC. This gives the protein CASSLVGLAGAEQYF.

This sequence joins TRBV4-1 and TRBJ2-4; the D is unclear. The CDR3 loop spans 16 amino acids. From germline, CDR1 is MGHRA and CDR2 YSYEKL. The ends were cut back, 0 bases at V and 4 bases at J, with 13 bases in the middle. As DNA, the CDR3 is TGCGCCAGCAGCCAAGATCTAGTTACCCTGAAAAACATTCAGTACTTC. The encoded protein is CASSQDLVTLKNIQYF.

CDR3 protein: CASSIRITNYGYTF. The CDR3, as DNA: TGTGCCAGCAGCATTCGGATTACTAACTATGGCTACACCTTC. The V call is TRBV2, the J call TRBJ1-2; D is ambiguous. V gave up 6 bases and J gave up 0 bases, with 11 bases separating them. The germline V gene encodes CDR1 SNHLY and CDR2 FYNNEI. This CDR3 contains 14 residues.

This clonotype was seen a single time. J is TRBJ2-1 and V is TRBV20-1, with TRBD2 matching over 10 bases. Germline V gene lookup returns CDR1 DFQATT and CDR2 SNEGSKA (reference sequence). This CDR3 has 16 residues. With 0 bases clipped from V and 7 bases from J, the junction kept 9 bases outside the gene matches. This CDR3 reads CSARDPLAGEYNEQFF. CDR3 coding DNA: TGCAGTGCTAGAGATCCTCTAGCGGGAGAATATAATGAGCAGTTCTTC.

J is TRBJ2-1 and V is TRBV6-2 or TRBV6-3, with D possibly being TRBD1 (5 bases). The CDR3 is 16 amino acids. The ends were cut back, 2 bases at V and 5 bases at J, with 16 bases in the middle. CDR1 is MNHEY and CDR2 is SVGEGT in the germline V gene. The CDR3 nucleotides read TGTGCCAGCAGTTACGGCAGGGCGGCAAGAGACAATGAGCAGTTCTTC. It encodes CASSYGRAARDNEQFF.

The chain carries TRBV27 and TRBJ2-3, with D unresolved. V was trimmed by 6 bases and J by 5 bases, leaving 12 bases between them. The CDR3 totals 13 residues. Germline V CDR1 and CDR2: MNHEY, SMNVEV (reference sequence). In DNA form, the CDR3 reads TGTGCCAGCAGCTTTACCTCTGAAGATACGCAGTATTTT. It translates to CASSFTSEDTQYF.

The chain uses TRBV27 and TRBJ1-2; a possible D gene is TRBD1 (5 bases). V was cut by 3 bases and J by 4 bases, with 21 bases left in between. This CDR3 is built from 17 residues. Germline V gene lookup returns CDR1 MNHEY and CDR2 SMNVEV (reference sequence). DNA for the CDR3: TGTGCCAGCAGTTTCGGGGCAGGGAGTGACCGGATCTATGGCTACACCTTC. Amino acids: CASSFGAGSDRIYGYTF.

This clonotype was observed a handful of times. The chain employs TRBV12-3 or TRBV12-4 and TRBJ1-2; unclear D gene. Trimming removed 2 bases from V and 1 base from J, with 5 bases in between. CDR3 size: 13 residues. The CDR3 DNA reads as TGTGCCAGCAGTTTAAAGGGTAACTATGGCTACACCTTC. Translation: CASSLKGNYGYTF.

The chain couples TRBV9 to TRBJ1-2; possible D gene TRBD1, 6 bases. Germline CDR1 SGDLS, CDR2 YYNGEE. The CDR3 totals 16 residues. V was cut by 7 bases and J by 1 base, with 20 bases left in between. CDR3 loop: CASGLSGTNFNYGYTF. Written as DNA, the CDR3 is TGTGCCAGCGGTTTATCCGGGACAAACTTTAACTATGGCTACACCTTC.

V usage is TRBV30 and J usage is TRBJ2-1; TRBD2 matches at 10 bases. Trimming cost V 3 bases and J 5 bases; bases outside gene matches: 7. This CDR3 is 15 amino acids long. From germline, CDR1 is GTSNPN and CDR2 SVGIG (reference sequence). This CDR3 is CAWSRGAGGDNEQFF. CDR3 sequence (DNA): TGTGCCTGGAGCCGGGGAGCGGGAGGGGACAATGAGCAGTTCTTC.